This T cell receptor (beta chain) stems from a study of cytomegalovirus exposure and HLA in healthy donors. Study observations and caveats: An analysis was carried out at a later point. It showed that HLA-associated TCR beta chains were more clonally expanded than equally common non-associated chains. The analysis excluded some indistinguishable V segments, including TRBV6-2 and TRBV6-3. It was only CMV serostatus that was available as immune exposure information. In a later analysis, common viral pathogens appeared linked to several of the most significant clusters.

The study ran its PCR with 60 Vbeta and 13 Jbeta primers. Clones were read by immunoSEQ multiplex PCR, and TCRdb kept only the in-frame ones, dropping some. Among about 180,000 clones listed, around 80% were seen once. A word on this clone: Its antigen remains unknown.

This CDR3 is built from 15 residues. J gave up 4 bases and V 3 bases, and 7 bases lay outside the gene matches. The germline V gene has CDR1 SGHTA and CDR2 FQGNSA. The rearrangement links TRBV7-2 to TRBJ2-3, with 7 bases identical to TRBD1. The sample consisted of PBMCs. The TCR originated in a girl aged 2 to 9 in good health and CMV-seropositive. The CDR3 bases are TGTGCCAGCAGCTTTTCGACAGGGAATTCAGATACGCAGTATTTT. Translating gives CASSFSTGNSDTQYF.